These 3 T cell receptor beta chains share one sample of origin, sequenced in a study of technical replicates of blood from a few donors. The assay was immunoSEQ multiplex PCR, and TCRdb's table has in-frame clones only and misses some. The table lists under 70,000 clones, more than 85% of them singletons. The material sequenced was PBMCs. These receptors originate from a human donor in good health. Some clones in this sample may be carry-over from other donors' samples.

This clone was observed at least ten times. The chain employs TRBV6-5 and TRBJ1-1, with a possible D match to TRBD1 (6 bases). Germline lookup yields CDR1 MNHEY and CDR2 SVGAGI. The CDR3 totals 15 residues. Trimming removed 6 bases from V and 2 bases from J, with 16 bases in between. The CDR3 here is CASSFTGTTNTEAFF. For the CDR3, the DNA is TGTGCCAGCAGCTTTACCGGGACAACCAACACTGAAGCTTTCTTT.

The chain carries TRBV9 and TRBJ2-3; TRBD2 matches at 9 bases. With 0 bases clipped from V and 5 bases from J, the junction kept 13 bases outside the gene matches. CDR1 is SGDLS and CDR2 is YYNGEE in the germline V gene. CDR3 length: 18 residues. The CDR3 nucleotides are TGTGCCAGCAGCGTAGTGTATCTTGGCGGGGGGGCCTTAGATACGCAGTATTTT. Protein: CASSVVYLGGGALDTQYF.

This chain joins TRBV2 and TRBJ2-7, with 8 bases matching TRBD2. The CDR3 is made up of 18 amino acids. Trimming removed 6 bases from V and 0 bases from J; junction bases left unmatched: 16. The V gene's germline CDR1 is SNHLY and CDR2 FYNNEI. DNA for the CDR3: TGTGCCAGCAGGGGAAATTCGGTGAGACTAGCGAACTCCTACGAGCAGTACTTC. Translation gives CASRGNSVRLANSYEQYF.